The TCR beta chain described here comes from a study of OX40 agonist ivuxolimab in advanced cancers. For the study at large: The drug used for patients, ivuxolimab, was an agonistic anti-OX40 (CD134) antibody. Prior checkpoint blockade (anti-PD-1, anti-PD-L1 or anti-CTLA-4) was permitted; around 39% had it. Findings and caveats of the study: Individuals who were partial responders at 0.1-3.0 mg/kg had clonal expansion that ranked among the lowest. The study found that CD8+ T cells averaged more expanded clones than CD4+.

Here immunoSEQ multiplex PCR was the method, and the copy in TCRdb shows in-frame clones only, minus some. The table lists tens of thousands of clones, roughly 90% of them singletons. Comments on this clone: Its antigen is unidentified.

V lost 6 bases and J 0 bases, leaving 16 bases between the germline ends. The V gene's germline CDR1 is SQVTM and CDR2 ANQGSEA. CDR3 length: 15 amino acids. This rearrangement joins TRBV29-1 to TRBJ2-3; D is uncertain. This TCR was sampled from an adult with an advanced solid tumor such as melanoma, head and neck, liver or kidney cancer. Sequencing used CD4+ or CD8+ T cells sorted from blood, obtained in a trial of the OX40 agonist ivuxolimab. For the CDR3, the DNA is TGCAGCGTCCAACCACGGGTGATCAGCACAGATACGCAGTATTTT. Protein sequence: CSVQPRVISTDTQYF.